The clone carrying this TCR beta chain has a count of ten or more. TCRdb analysed the PCR reads with MiXCR anew, one entry per CDR3 protein. The repertoire holds over 85,000 distinct CDR3 sequences, with 20% to 25% as singletons. This entry is derived from a study of molecular identifiers for immune sequencing clone quantification. Per germline, CDR1 SNHLY and CDR2 FYNNEI. The length of the CDR3 is 14 residues. V lost 4 bases to trimming and J lost 2 bases, with 12 bases between them. The material sequenced was naive CD8+ T cells from blood, with Jurkat cell RNA spiked in. Subset meaning: FACS-sorted CD8+CD4-CCR7+CD45RA+ naive T cells. V usage is TRBV2 and J usage is TRBJ2-7, with a tentative D call TRBD2 (6 bases). The receptor's source is a human donor in good health. Some libraries in this study had Jurkat cell RNA spiked in. CDR3 amino acids: CASSASGGAYEQYF. CDR3 nucleotide sequence: TGTGCCAGCAGTGCCTCCGGGGGAGCCTACGAGCAGTACTTC. The full variable domain, its missing parts supplied by reference TRBV2 and TRBJ2-7, is EPEVTQTPSHQVTQMGQEVILRCVPISNHLYFYWYRQILGQKVEFLVSFYNNEISEKSEIFDDQFSVERPDGSNFTLKIRSTKLEDSAMYFCASSASGGAYEQYFGPGTRLTVT.